The text below deals with one T cell receptor beta chain. The antigen it binds to is not known. The sample originates from a study of CXCR3-negative and CXCR3-positive naive CD8 T cells (dated by TCRdb to about 2019). A note on the overall study: In total, some 130 million TRB reads were obtained, corresponding to roughly 1.5 +/- 0.3 million reads per library. Diversity and physicochemical repertoire analyses were performed on about ten donors pooled from two independent experiments. For the TRBV-TRBJ cluster analysis, the naive subsets came from about five donors, while the memory cells came from 3 donors. Overall results and qualifications from the work: Both naive subsets had comparably high repertoire diversity, while memory CD8+ T cells had much lower repertoire diversity. TRB CDR3s from CXCR3-positive naive cells showed higher hydrophobicity (lower Kidera factor 4), lower energy, and higher strength and volume indices than CXCR3-negative naive cells. TRBV-TRBJ usage was similar between naive CXCR3-negative and CXCR3-positive cells from the same donor, while memory cells showed distinct patterns. Because surface CD5, which has been linked to self-reactivity in mice, was comparable between naive subsets, TCR interaction strength was also inferred from TRB CDR3 physicochemical properties. Because CXCR3 expression was partially decreased after cryopreservation, freshly isolated PBMCs were used for most assays.

For every CD8+ T cell subset, approximately 300,000 cells were flow-sorted straight into RLT lysis buffer, and each subset was sorted in triplicate. To keep memory contaminants out, a stringent definition of naive CD8+ T cells was applied: CD45RO-CCR7+CD27+CD95-. Peripheral blood mononuclear cells were isolated from buffy coats by standard density gradient centrifugation. A FACSAria III was used to flow-sort naive CXCR3-negative and CXCR3-positive CD8+ T cells. Total RNA was extracted from sorted cells using an RNeasy Mini Kit. The CDR3 has 15 amino acids, counting the end cysteine and phenylalanine. No coding sequence is recorded. For sequencing, a NextSeq 550 was employed. The Human TCR Profiling Kit (MiLaboratory) was used to make UMI-labeled 5' RACE TRB cDNA libraries. The full amount of extracted RNA was used for cDNA synthesis, and the full amount of resulting cDNA was used for PCR amplification. Libraries were prepared in parallel with an identical number of PCR cycles. The study's own analysis went as follows. With a requirement of at least two reads per UMI, MIGEC and MiXCR extracted about 53,000 +/- 9,400 unique UMI-labeled TRB cDNA molecules per library. An average of approximately 40,000 +/- 10,000 functional in-frame TRB CDR3 nucleotide clonotypes without stop codons was found per library. After downsampling to 5000 UMI-labeled TRB molecules per sample, diversity metrics, including normalized Shannon-Wiener and Chao1, were computed in VDJtools. Clonotype-size-weighted physicochemical properties of the central five CDR3 residues (interaction energy, strength, volume and Kidera factor 4) were computed in VDJtools. After TCRdb reprocessed the reads, each CDR3 protein sequence was kept as one row, without DNA. The V and J calls here are based on TCRdb, not the publication. The sample table includes over 100,000 distinct CDR3 sequences. 0.45% to 0.6% of the sample goes to the ten largest clones.

The TCR originated in a human donor in good health. Some clones in this sample may be carry-over from other donors' samples. Source material: naive CXCR3- CD8+ T cells from blood. The intended sense of this specimen's cell subset or site label: CD45RO-CCR7+CD27+CD95- naive CD8+ T cells lacking CXCR3 (TNR3-). This chain joins TRBV21-1 to TRBJ1-2; absent DNA, TCRdb's TRBD1 call cannot be checked. TRBV21-1 is marked as a pseudogene. The CDR3 region has the sequence CASSKAGGARWGYTF.